This T cell receptor beta chain was sequenced for a study of blood T cell repertoires in COVID-19. Across the study: Whether acute or convalescent, the COVID-19 samples came from the United States, Italy and Spain. Nucleic acid was either cDNA or gDNA, and it came from T cells, B-cell-depleted T cells, or PBMCs.

V shed 6 bases, J shed 4 bases, and the junction held 5 bases outside the gene matches. CDR1 LGHNT and CDR2 FRNRAP come from the germline V gene. The CDR3 sequence is 14 residues long. A Seattle source enrolled patients during active infection and followed them longitudinally. This table comes from immunoSEQ multiplex PCR, and its TCRdb copy is limited to in-frame clones, with some not included. Of 65,000 to 95,000 clones in the sample, approximately 93% were seen once. Remarks on this clone: Other DNA sequences of this sample code for an identical CDR3.

This clonotype was sampled from a man between 45 and 60 years old with COVID-19, enrolled during active disease. The V gene is TRBV12-5, the J gene TRBJ2-1, with 8 nucleotides matching TRBD1. Sequenced input: peripheral blood. The CDR3 here is CASGPGTGYNEQFF. Written as DNA, the CDR3 is TGTGCTAGTGGCCCCGGGACAGGTTACAATGAGCAGTTCTTC.